The following is a T cell receptor (beta chain) sequence with its context. Its target is not known. This CDR3 spans 15 amino acids. V lost 2 bases and J lost 0, with 8 bases in between. Germline CDR1 is SGHDN and CDR2 is FVKESK. CD3+CD4+ and CD3+CD8+ cells were FACS-sorted from thawed unstimulated PBMCs. This sample is drawn from a study of T cell clones after liver transplantation. About the research overall: As an antigen-independent comparator, third-party-reactive TCRbeta sequences came from pre-transplant mixed lymphocyte reactions.

The study, taken as a whole, reports: The donor-reactive repertoire was only partly measurable in two subjects, lacking donor cells. Small, mixed patient groups and varying post-transplant times limit these conclusions.

Sequencing was performed with immunoSEQ multiplex PCR; in TCRdb, only in-frame clones are kept and a portion is missing. The table shows about 75,000 clones, with roughly 80% occurring only once. The V call is TRBV14, the J call TRBJ1-3; no definite D call. This TCR was recovered from a human patient who received a liver transplant. The graft donor may have contributed some T cells. Specimen: CD4+ T cells from blood, collected 48 to 50 months after liver transplant. CDR3 DNA: TGTGCCAGCAGCCAACTGACCCACTCTGGAAACACCATATATTTT. This translates into CASSQLTHSGNTIYF.